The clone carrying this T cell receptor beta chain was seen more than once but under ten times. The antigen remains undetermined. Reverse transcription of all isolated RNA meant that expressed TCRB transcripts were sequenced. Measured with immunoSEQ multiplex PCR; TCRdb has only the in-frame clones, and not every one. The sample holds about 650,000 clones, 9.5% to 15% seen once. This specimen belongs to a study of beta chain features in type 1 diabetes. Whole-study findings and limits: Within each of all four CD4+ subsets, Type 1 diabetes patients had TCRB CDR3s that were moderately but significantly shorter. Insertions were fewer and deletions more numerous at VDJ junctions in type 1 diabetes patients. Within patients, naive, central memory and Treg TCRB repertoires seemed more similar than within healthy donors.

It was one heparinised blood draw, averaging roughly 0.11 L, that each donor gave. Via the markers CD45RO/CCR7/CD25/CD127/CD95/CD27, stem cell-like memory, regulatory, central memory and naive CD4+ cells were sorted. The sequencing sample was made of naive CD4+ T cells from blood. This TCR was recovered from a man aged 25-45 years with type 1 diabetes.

The CDR3 bases are TGCGCCAGCAGCTTACAGGGGACGCGCGAGCAGTACTTC. Residues: CASSLQGTREQYF. The chain joins TRBV5-1 to TRBJ2-7, with 7 bases that match TRBD1. Per the germline V gene, CDR1 is SGHRS and CDR2 is YFSETQ. Trimming removed 2 bases from V and 6 bases from J; junction bases left unmatched: 5. The CDR3 has 13 amino acids.